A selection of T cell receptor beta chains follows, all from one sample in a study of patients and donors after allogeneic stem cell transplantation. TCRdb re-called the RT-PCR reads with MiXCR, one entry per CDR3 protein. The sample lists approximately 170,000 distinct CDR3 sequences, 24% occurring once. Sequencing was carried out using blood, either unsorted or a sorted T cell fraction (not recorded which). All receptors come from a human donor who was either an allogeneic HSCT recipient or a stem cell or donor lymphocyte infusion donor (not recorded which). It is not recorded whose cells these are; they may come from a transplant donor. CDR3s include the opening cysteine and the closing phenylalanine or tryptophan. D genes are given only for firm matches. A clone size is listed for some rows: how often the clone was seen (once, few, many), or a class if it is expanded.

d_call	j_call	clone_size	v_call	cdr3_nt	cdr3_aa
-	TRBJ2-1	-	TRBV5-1	TGCGCCAGCAGCTTGGAACAGCCCAATGAGCAGTTCTTC	CASSLEQPNEQFF
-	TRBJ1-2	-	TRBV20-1	TGCAGTGCTAGAGATCTGGCGGGGACAAATGGCTATGGCTACACCTTC	CSARDLAGTNGYGYTF
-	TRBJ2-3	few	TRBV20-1	TGCAGTGCTAGAGCGGGGGATACGCAGTATTTT	CSARAGDTQYF
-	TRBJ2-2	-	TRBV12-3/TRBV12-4	TGTGCCAGCAGAGGAAACCCTGGGACCGGGGAGCTGTTTTTT	CASRGNPGTGELFF
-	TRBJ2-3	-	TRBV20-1	TGCAGTGCTAGAGTCCCTACGGTCGGAACAGATACGCAGTATTTT	CSARVPTVGTDTQYF
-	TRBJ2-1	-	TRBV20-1	TGCAGTGCCCGAAGACATGCTTTTTCCTACAATGAGCAGTTCTTC	CSARRHAFSYNEQFF
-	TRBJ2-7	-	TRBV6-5	TGTGCCAGCAGCCGAACCAGGTTCGGAGACGAGCAGTACTTC	CASSRTRFGDEQYF
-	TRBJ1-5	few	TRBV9	TGTGCCAGCAGCCTCGACGGAATTAGCAATCAGCCCCAGCATTTT	CASSLDGISNQPQHF
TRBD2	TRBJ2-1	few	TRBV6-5	TGTGCCAGCAGTCGTCCTAGCGGGACTCCTTACAATGAGCAGTTCTTC	CASSRPSGTPYNEQFF
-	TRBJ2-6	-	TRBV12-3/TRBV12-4	TGTGCCAGCAGTCCCAGAAGCTCTGGGGCCAACGTCCTGACTTTC	CASSPRSSGANVLTF
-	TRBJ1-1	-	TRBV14	TGTGCCAGCAGCCAATATAGAAGTGAAGCTTTCTTT	CASSQYRSEAFF
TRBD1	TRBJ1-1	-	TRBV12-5	TGTGCTAGTGGTTTCAGGACAGGAGCCTTGGAAGGGACTGAAGCTTTCTTT	CASGFRTGALEGTEAFF
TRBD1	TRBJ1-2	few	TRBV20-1	TGCAGTGCTAGAAGTCCCGGGACAGGGACTCACACCTTC	CSARSPGTGTHTF
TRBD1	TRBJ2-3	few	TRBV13	TGTGCCAGCAGCTCGTCAATACAGGGGACCCGCACAGATACGCAGTATTTT	CASSSSIQGTRTDTQYF
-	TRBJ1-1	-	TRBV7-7	TGTGCCAGCGGCAGGGATCTGAACACTGAAGCTTTCTTT	CASGRDLNTEAFF
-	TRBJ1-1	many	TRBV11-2	TGTGCCAGCAGCCCCGGGACCGTGACTGAAGCTTTCTTT	CASSPGTVTEAFF
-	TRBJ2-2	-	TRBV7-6	TGTGCCAGCAGCTTATTGAGGGTCAGGGAACACACCGGGGAGCTGTTTTTT	CASSLLRVREHTGELFF
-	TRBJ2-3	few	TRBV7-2	TGTGCCAGCAGCTTAAGCAAGGGCTGGGGGGATACGCAGTATTTT	CASSLSKGWGDTQYF
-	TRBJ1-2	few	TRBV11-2	TGTGCCAGCAGCATACGGGGCCCCTTCTATGGCTACACCTTC	CASSIRGPFYGYTF
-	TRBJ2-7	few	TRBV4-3	TGCGCCAGCAGCCAAGGAGACCTACCCCAGGGCGAGCAGTACTTC	CASSQGDLPQGEQYF
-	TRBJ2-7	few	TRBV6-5	TGTGCCCCCCGAGGGGTTTTGTACGAGCAGTACTTC	CAPRGVLYEQYF
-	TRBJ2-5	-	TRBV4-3	TGCGCCAGCAGCCAAATGCACGCGGACTTGGAGACCCAGTACTTC	CASSQMHADLETQYF
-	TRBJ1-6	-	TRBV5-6	TGTGCCAGCAGCCCGGGGGGCGCCTCCTATAATTCACCCCTCCACTTT	CASSPGGASYNSPLHF
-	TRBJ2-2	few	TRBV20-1	TGCAGTGCTAGCGGGGGAGCGAACACCGGGGAGCTGTTTTTT	CSASGGANTGELFF
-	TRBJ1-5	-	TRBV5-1	TGCGCCAGCAGCAAGGGGACGGGGTATAGCAATCAGCCCCAGCATTTT	CASSKGTGYSNQPQHF
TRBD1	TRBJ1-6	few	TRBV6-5	TGTGCCAGCCGTCCCGGGACAGCTTCACCCCTCCACTTT	CASRPGTASPLHF
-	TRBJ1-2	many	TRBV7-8	TGTGCCAGCAGCCCAGCCGGATTGGCAGAGGGCTACACCTTC	CASSPAGLAEGYTF
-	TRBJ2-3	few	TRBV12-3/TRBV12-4	TGTGCCAGCAGTTTTCCAGGGTGGCCGGGCACAGATACGCAGTATTTT	CASSFPGWPGTDTQYF
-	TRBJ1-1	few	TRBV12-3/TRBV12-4	TGTGCCAGCAGTTTTCGGGTTAGGGCTGAAGCTTTCTTT	CASSFRVRAEAFF
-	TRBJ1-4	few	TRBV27	TGTGCCAGCAGTCCCCCGCCGAGCGGTGAAAAACTGTTTTTT	CASSPPPSGEKLFF
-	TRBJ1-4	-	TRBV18	TGTGCCAGCTCACCTCTCCGGGACGGGAATGAAAAACTGTTTTTT	CASSPLRDGNEKLFF
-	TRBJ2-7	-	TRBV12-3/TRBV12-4	TGTGCCAGCAGTTTAGCGCTTTGGGACCCAAACACCGAGCAGTACTTC	CASSLALWDPNTEQYF
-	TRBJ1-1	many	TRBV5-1	TGCGCCAGCAGCTCCCGGGCCTCGGTCGGGAACACTGAAGCTTTCTTT	CASSSRASVGNTEAFF
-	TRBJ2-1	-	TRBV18	TGTGCCAGCTTGCACAGCTCCAGGGACAATGAGCAGTTCTTC	CASLHSSRDNEQFF
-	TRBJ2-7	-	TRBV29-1	TGCAGCGTGTTTGAGGGGGCCTACGAGCAGTACTTC	CSVFEGAYEQYF
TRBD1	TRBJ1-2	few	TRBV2	TGTGCCAGCAGAGGCGAATTGGCAGGGGGCAAAAATGGCTACACCTTC	CASRGELAGGKNGYTF
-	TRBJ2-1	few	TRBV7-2	TGTGCCAGCAGTCCGGATAACTCCTACAATGAGCAGTTCTTC	CASSPDNSYNEQFF
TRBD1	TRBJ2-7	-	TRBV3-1	TGTGCCAGCAGCCAGGCCAGGGGGGAGCAGTACTTC	CASSQARGEQYF
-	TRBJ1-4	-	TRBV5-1	TGCGCCAGCAGCTCCGCAGCGGATCAAGAACCGGTTGAAAAACTGTTTTTT	CASSSAADQEPVEKLFF
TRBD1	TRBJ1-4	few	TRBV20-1	TGCAGTGCTCCCGGGACAGCCAATGAAAAACTGTTTTTT	CSAPGTANEKLFF
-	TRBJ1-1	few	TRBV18	TGTGCCAGCTCACCAACCAGGAGTACTGAAGCTTTCTTT	CASSPTRSTEAFF
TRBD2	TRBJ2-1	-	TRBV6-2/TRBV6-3	TGTGCCAGCAGTTCCTCTAGCGGGGGGCCCTACAATGAGCAGTTCTTC	CASSSSSGGPYNEQFF
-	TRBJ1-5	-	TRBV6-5	TGTGCCAGCAGTTACTCGACGGGGAATCAGCCCCAGCATTTT	CASSYSTGNQPQHF
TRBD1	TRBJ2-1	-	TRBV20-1	TGCAGTGCTAGCCCCAGGGACAGACCGATCTACAATGAGCAGTTCTTC	CSASPRDRPIYNEQFF
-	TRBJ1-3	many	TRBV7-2	TGTGCCAGCAGCTTAACAGGAGAAAGTGGAAACACCATATATTTT	CASSLTGESGNTIYF
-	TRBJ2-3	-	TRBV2	TGTGCCAGCAGTGAAGGGGGCGGGACAGATACGCAGTATTTT	CASSEGGGTDTQYF
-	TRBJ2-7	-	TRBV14	TGTGCCAGCAGCAAGAGCGCCAGCTACGAGCAGTACTTC	CASSKSASYEQYF
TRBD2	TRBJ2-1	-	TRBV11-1	TGTGCCAGCAGCTCAGGAAGGGCGGGAGGTCGTGAGCAGTTCTTC	CASSSGRAGGREQFF
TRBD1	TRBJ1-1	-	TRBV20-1	TGCAGTGCCCGGGAACAGGGGGAAGGGACTGAAGCTTTCTTT	CSAREQGEGTEAFF
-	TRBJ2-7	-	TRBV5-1	TGCGCCAGCAGCCAACAGGTCTCCTACGAGCAGTACTTC	CASSQQVSYEQYF
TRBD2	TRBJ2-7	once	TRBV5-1	TGCGCCAGCAGCTTGGATCTGCTAGCGGGGGCCTACGAGCAGTACTTC	CASSLDLLAGAYEQYF
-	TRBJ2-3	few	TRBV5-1	TGCGCCAGCAGCTTGTGGGCTGGAGCTAGCACAGATACGCAGTATTTT	CASSLWAGASTDTQYF
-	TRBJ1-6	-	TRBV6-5	TGTGCCAGCAGTTACAGGAGGGGGGATTCACCCCTCCACTTT	CASSYRRGDSPLHF